Each of the 10 T cell receptor beta chains below was sequenced from the same sample in a study of blood T cell repertoires in COVID-19. Sequencing was performed with immunoSEQ multiplex PCR; in TCRdb, only in-frame clones are kept and a portion is missing. The sample consists of 280,000 or so clones, roughly 90% of them appearing once. Sequencing input: peripheral blood. Receptors originate from a woman aged 60-75 years with acute or convalescent COVID-19.

This chain joins TRBV3-1 (or the pseudogene TRBV3-2) and TRBJ2-2; 8 nucleotides match TRBD1. The trim removed 0 bases at V and 1 base at J, leaving 10 bases unmatched. This CDR3 spans 19 amino acids. Germline lookup yields CDR1 LGHDT and CDR2 YNNKEL (reference sequence). Here the CDR3 DNA reads TGTGCCAGCAGCCAAGATAGTAGGACAGGGTGGGGGAACACCGGGGAGCTGTTTTTT. Translation gives CASSQDSRTGWGNTGELFF.

This chain connects TRBV5-6 to TRBJ2-7; 10 bases are a match to TRBD2. This CDR3 contains 16 residues. With V trimmed by 4 bases and J by 2 bases, 9 bases remained unmatched. Germline CDR1 and CDR2: SGHDT and YYEEEE. The chain's CDR3 is CASSPKRGGIAYEQYF. CDR3 in DNA: TGTGCCAGCAGCCCGAAGCGGGGGGGTATCGCCTACGAGCAGTACTTC.

The chain uses TRBV7-2 and TRBJ2-7; D gene unclear. V was shortened by 3 bases and J by 0 bases, with 9 bases between the two germline ends. In germline, CDR1 is SGHTA, CDR2 FQGNSA. The length of the CDR3 is 14 residues. The DNA of the CDR3 is TGTGCCAGCAGCTTTGGGCCAGACTCCTACGAGCAGTACTTC. It specifies CASSFGPDSYEQYF.

This clone has just a few counts. The V gene is TRBV10-3, the J gene TRBJ2-2, with D possibly being TRBD1 (6 bases). Germline V lookup: CDR1 ENHRY, CDR2 SYGVKD. The V and J ends lost 7 bases and 5 bases respectively, with 17 bases between them. The CDR3 totals 15 residues. The CDR3 protein is CAIKRDIPGTGELFF. In DNA form, the CDR3 reads TGTGCCATCAAGAGGGACATCCCCGGGACCGGGGAGCTGTTTTTT.

V usage is TRBV30 and J usage is TRBJ2-1, with TRBD2 matching over 8 bases. The CDR3 spans 14 residues. Germline V gene sequence: CDR1 GTSNPN, CDR2 SVGIG (reference sequence). V lost 5 bases, J lost 9 bases, and 12 bases stayed unmatched. Here the CDR3 reads CAWAPPGLEVEQFF. CDR3 coding DNA: TGTGCCTGGGCGCCGCCGGGACTAGAGGTTGAGCAGTTCTTC.

This chain connects TRBV13 to TRBJ2-7; a possible D gene is TRBD1 (6 bases). Trimming left V 2 bases short and J 5 bases short, with 7 bases between. The CDR3 spans 12 residues. From germline, CDR1 is PRHDT and CDR2 FYEKMQ (reference sequence). The CDR3 spells CASSLQGNEQYF. In DNA form, the CDR3 reads TGTGCCAGCAGCTTACAGGGGAACGAGCAGTACTTC. Filled out from reference TRBV13 and TRBJ2-7, the complete variable domain reads AAGVIQSPRHLIKEKRETATLKCYPIPRHDTVYWYQQGPGQDPQFLISFYEKMQSDKGSIPDRFSAQQFSDYHSELNMSSLELGDSALYFCASSLQGNEQYFGPGTRLTVT.

This chain uses TRBV5-1 with TRBJ1-6; D is undetermined. The CDR3 covers 15 residues. Trimming left V 2 bases short and J 10 bases short, with 16 bases between. Looked up from germline, CDR1 is SGHRS and CDR2 is YFSETQ. CDR3 nucleotide sequence: TGCGCCAGCAGCTTAGGCGGCAACGAAGGATCACCCCTCCACTTT. As protein: CASSLGGNEGSPLHF.

The V and J genes are TRBV5-4 and TRBJ1-1, with D unclear. Per the germline V gene, CDR1 is SGHNT and CDR2 is YYREEE (reference sequence). Trimming removed 5 bases at V and 4 bases at J, with 15 bases between. The CDR3 is made up of 14 amino acids. This CDR3 is CASRHGDVGTEAFF. The CDR3 DNA sequence: TGTGCCAGCAGACACGGAGACGTGGGCACTGAAGCTTTCTTT.

V usage is TRBV7-3 and J usage is TRBJ2-2; 8 nucleotides align to TRBD2. The CDR3 is 18 residues long. V shed 0 bases, J shed 1 base, and the junction held 7 bases outside the gene matches. Germline V lookup: CDR1 SGHTA, CDR2 FQGTGA. CDR3 sequence reads: CASSLTLSTSGNTGELFF. The CDR3 nucleotides read TGTGCCAGCAGCTTAACGCTTTCTACTAGCGGGAACACCGGGGAGCTGTTTTTT.

The V gene is TRBV4-2, the J gene TRBJ1-5; 7 nucleotides line up with TRBD1. The ends lost 1 base at V and 4 bases at J; junction bases unmatched: 13. The CDR3 length is 18 residues. Germline V gene sequence: CDR1 LGHNA, CDR2 YNFKEQ. The CDR3 sequence: CASSQVGTRDRANQPQHF. The CDR3 region has the DNA TGTGCCAGCAGCCAAGTAGGGACACGAGACAGGGCTAATCAGCCCCAGCATTTT.